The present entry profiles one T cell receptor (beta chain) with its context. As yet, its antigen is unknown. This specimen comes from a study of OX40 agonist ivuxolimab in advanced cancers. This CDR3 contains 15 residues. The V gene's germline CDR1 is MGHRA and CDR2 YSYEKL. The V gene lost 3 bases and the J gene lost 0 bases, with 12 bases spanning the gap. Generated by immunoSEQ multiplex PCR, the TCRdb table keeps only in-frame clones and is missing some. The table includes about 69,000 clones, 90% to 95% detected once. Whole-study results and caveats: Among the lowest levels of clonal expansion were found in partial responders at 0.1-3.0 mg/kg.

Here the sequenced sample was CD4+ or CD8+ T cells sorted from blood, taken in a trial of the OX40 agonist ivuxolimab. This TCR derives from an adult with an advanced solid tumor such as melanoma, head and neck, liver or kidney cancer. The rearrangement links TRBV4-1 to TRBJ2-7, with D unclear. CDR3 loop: CASSQKSRSSYEQYF. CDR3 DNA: TGCGCCAGCAGCCAGAAGAGCAGAAGCTCCTACGAGCAGTACTTC.